Sequencing of this T cell receptor (beta chain) was carried out in a study of blood T cell repertoires in COVID-19. The CDR3 is made up of 14 amino acids. Trimming took off 6 bases at V and 2 bases at J, with 14 bases between the two ends. CDR1 and CDR2 from the germline V gene are KGHSH and LQKENI. The assay was immunoSEQ multiplex PCR, and TCRdb's table has in-frame clones only and misses some. Counted here are about 36,000 clones, around 89% occurring once; the ten biggest clones make up 25% to 30%. Sequencing was done on a sample of peripheral blood. The chain joins TRBV18 to TRBJ2-7; D is possibly TRBD2 (5 bases). The sequence was obtained from a man between 60 and 75 years old with active or convalescent COVID-19. The CDR3 nucleotides read TGTGCCAGCTCGGCGAACCGGGAAACCTACGAGCAGTACTTC. Residues: CASSANRETYEQYF. Complete variable domain (other parts from reference TRBV18 and TRBJ2-7): NAGVMQNPRHLVRRRGQEARLRCSPMKGHSHVYWYRQLPEEGLKFMVYLQKENIIDESGMPKERFSAEFPKEGPSILRIQQVVRGDSAAYFCASSANRETYEQYFGPGTRLTVT.